This T cell receptor beta chain stems from a study of cytomegalovirus exposure and HLA in healthy donors. The primer mix had 60 Vbeta and 13 Jbeta primers. Only in-frame clones appear in the TCRdb table, and some are missing; sequencing was by immunoSEQ multiplex PCR. The sample consists of more than 85,000 clones, under 80% of them appearing once. CDR3 length equals 15 residues. Per germline, CDR1 LNHDA and CDR2 SQIVND (reference sequence). The clonotype was recovered from a woman in her thirties or forties in good health and CMV-seropositive. The V and J genes are TRBV19 and TRBJ2-5, with 13 bases identical to TRBD2. The J call could be wrong; TRBJ2-7 is a better fit for the DNA end. Specimen: PBMCs. CDR3 DNA: TGTGCCAGTAGTACCCGGACTAGCGGGAGCTACGAGCAGTACTTC. Its translation is CASSTRTSGSYEQYF.